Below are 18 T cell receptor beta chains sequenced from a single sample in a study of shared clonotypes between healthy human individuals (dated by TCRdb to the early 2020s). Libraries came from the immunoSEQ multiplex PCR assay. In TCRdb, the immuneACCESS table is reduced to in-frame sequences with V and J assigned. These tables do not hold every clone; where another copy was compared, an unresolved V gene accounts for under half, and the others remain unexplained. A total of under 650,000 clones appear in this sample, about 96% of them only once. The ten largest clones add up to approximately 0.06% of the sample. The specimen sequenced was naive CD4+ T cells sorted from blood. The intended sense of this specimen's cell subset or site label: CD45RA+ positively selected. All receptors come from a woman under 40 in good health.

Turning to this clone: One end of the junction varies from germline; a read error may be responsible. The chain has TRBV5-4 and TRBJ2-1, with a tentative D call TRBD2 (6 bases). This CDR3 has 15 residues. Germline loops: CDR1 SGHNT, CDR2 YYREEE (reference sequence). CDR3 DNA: TGTGCCAGCAGTTTGGGCGGGATCTCCTACAATGAGCAGTTCTTC. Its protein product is CASSLGGISYNEQFF.

The CDR3 protein is CASSPRKEHEETQYF. In DNA, the CDR3 is TGTGCCAGCAGCCCCCGGAAGGAACATGAGGAGACCCAGTACTTC. This sequence joins TRBV13 and TRBJ2-5; D ambiguous. Germline V gene data show CDR1 as PRHDT and CDR2 as FYEKMQ (reference sequence). Trimming took off 5 bases at V and 5 bases at J, with 18 bases between the two ends. The CDR3 loop spans 15 amino acids.

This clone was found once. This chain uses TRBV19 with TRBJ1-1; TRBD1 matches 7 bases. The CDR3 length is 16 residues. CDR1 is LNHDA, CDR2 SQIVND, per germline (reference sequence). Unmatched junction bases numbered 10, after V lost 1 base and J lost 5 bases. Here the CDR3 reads CASSIGQGGSRTEAFF. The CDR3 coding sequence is TGTGCCAGTAGTATAGGACAGGGAGGGAGTCGGACTGAAGCTTTCTTT. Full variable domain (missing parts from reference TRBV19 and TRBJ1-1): DGGITQSPKYLFRKEGQNVTLSCEQNLNHDAMYWYRQDPGQGLRLIYYSQIVNDFQKGDIAEGYSVSREKKESFPLTVTSAQKNPTAFYLCASSIGQGGSRTEAFFGQGTRLTVV.

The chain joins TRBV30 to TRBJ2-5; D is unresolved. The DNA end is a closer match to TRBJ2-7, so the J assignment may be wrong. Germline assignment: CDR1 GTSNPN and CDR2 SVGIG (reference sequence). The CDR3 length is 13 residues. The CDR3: CAWTVSPVYEQYF. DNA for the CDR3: TGTGCCTGGACGGTCAGCCCTGTCTACGAGCAGTACTTC.

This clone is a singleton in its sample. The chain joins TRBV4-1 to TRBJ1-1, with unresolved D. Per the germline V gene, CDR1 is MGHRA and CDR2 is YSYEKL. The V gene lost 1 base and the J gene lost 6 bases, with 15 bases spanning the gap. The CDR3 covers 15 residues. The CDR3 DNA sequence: TGCGCCAGCAGCCAAGCAGAGCGGAAAAACCCTGAAGCTTTCTTT. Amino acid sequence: CASSQAERKNPEAFF.

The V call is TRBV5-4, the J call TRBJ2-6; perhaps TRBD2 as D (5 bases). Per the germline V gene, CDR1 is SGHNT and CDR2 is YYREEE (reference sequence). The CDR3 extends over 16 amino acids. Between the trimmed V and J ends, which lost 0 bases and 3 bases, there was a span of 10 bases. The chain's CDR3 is CASSLGLAGGANVLTF. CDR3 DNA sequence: TGTGCCAGCAGCTTGGGGCTAGCCGGTGGGGCCAACGTCCTGACTTTC.

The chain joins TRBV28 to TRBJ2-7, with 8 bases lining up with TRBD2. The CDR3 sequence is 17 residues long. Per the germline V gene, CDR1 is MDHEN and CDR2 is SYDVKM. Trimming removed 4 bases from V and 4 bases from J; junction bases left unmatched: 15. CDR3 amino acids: CASSSPGGGSRLYEQYF. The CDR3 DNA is TGTGCCAGCAGTTCACCCGGGGGGGGGTCAAGGCTTTACGAGCAGTACTTC.

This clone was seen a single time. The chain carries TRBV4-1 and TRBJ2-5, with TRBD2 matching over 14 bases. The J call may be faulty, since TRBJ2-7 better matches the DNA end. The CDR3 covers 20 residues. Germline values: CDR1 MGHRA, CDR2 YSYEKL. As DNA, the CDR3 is TGCGCCAGCAGCCAAGTGGGGCCCGGGACTAGCGGGAGTAGTAGTTACGAGCAGTACTTC. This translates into CASSQVGPGTSGSSSYEQYF.

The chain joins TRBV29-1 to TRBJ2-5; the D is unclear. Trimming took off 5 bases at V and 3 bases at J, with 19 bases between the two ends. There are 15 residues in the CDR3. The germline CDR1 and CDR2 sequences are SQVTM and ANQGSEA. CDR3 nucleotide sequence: TGCAGCGTTACCGGTCACCCACCCGGAAAAGAGACCCAGTACTTC. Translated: CSVTGHPPGKETQYF.

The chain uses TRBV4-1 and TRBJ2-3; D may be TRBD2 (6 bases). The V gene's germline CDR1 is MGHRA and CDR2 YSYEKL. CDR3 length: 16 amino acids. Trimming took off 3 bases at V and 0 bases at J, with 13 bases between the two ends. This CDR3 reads CASSHRRGTSTDTQYF. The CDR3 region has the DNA TGCGCCAGCAGCCACCGGCGCGGGACTAGCACAGATACGCAGTATTTT.

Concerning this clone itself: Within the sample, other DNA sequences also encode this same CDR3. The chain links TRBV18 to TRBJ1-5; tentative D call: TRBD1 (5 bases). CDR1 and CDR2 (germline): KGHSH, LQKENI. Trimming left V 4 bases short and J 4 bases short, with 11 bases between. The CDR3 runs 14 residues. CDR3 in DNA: TGTGCCAGCTCACGTGGGACCGAAAATCAGCCCCAGCATTTT. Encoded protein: CASSRGTENQPQHF.

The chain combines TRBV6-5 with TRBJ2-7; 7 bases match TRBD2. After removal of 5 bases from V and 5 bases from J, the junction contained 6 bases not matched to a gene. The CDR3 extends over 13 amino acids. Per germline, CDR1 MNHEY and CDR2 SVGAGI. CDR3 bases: TGTGCCAGCAGTGTACGGGAGGCCCACGAGCAGTACTTC. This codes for CASSVREAHEQYF.

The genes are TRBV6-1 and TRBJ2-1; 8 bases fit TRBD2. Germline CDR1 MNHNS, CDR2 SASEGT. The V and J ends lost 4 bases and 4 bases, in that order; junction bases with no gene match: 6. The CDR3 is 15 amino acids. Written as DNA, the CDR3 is TGTGCCAGCAGTGCGGGTAGCGGGGCGTACAATGAGCAGTTCTTC. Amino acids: CASSAGSGAYNEQFF.

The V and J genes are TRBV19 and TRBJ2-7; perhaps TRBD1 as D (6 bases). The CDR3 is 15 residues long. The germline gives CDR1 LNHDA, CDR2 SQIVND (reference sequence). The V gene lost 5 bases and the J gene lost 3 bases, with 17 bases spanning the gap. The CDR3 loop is CASSVDSIRGYEQYF. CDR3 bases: TGTGCCAGTAGTGTGGACAGTATTAGGGGCTACGAGCAGTACTTC.

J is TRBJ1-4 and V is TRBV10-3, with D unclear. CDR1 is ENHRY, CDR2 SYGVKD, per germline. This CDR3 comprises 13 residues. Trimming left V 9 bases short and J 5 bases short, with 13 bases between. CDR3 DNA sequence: TGTGCCATATCAAGGAGAGAAAATGAAAAACTGTTTTTT. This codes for CAISRRENEKLFF.

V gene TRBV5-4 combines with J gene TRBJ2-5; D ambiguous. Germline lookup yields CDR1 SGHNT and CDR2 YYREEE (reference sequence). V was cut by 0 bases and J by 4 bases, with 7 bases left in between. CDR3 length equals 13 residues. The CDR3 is CASSLVGTETQYF. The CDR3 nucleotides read TGTGCCAGCAGCTTGGTCGGCACAGAGACCCAGTACTTC.

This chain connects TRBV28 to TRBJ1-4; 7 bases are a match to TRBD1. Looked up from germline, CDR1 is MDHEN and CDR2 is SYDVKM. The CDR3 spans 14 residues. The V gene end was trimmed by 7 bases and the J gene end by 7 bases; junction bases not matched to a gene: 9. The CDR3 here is CASTDQGGTEKLFF. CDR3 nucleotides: TGTGCCAGCACCGACCAGGGGGGCACTGAAAAACTGTTTTTT.

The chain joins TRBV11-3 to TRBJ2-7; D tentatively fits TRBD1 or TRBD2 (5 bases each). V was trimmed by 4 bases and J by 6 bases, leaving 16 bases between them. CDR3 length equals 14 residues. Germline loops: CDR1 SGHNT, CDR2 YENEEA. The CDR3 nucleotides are TGTGCCAGCAGCTCGGGGATGGCAGGGAGCGAGCAGTACTTC. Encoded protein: CASSSGMAGSEQYF.